These 14 T cell receptor beta chains were sequenced from one sample in a study of shared clonotypes between healthy human individuals. Some clones are missing from TCRdb's copy, which holds only in-frame ones; the method was immunoSEQ multiplex PCR. The sample consists of approximately 1,500,000 clones, about 98% of them appearing once. Input material: naive CD4+ T cells sorted from blood. Subset given: CD45RA+ positively selected. Every receptor here comes from a man aged 25 to 40 in good health.

The genes are TRBV11-2 and TRBJ2-1; D is ambiguous. V lost 2 bases, J lost 4 bases, and 6 bases lay in between. The germline V gene has CDR1 SGHAT and CDR2 FQNNGV. The CDR3 has 13 amino acids. In DNA form, the CDR3 reads TGTGCCAGCAGCTTATCTCTATACAATGAGCAGTTCTTC. It encodes CASSLSLYNEQFF.

V usage is TRBV28 and J usage is TRBJ1-5, with a possible D match to TRBD1 (5 bases). Germline CDR1 reads MDHEN; CDR2 reads SYDVKM. Trimming removed 8 bases at V and 6 bases at J, with 17 bases between. The CDR3 spans 14 residues. CDR3: CASDHRDLGQPQHF. The CDR3 DNA reads as TGTGCCAGCGATCACCGGGACTTGGGTCAGCCCCAGCATTTT.

The count of this clone is one. This chain joins TRBV7-9 and TRBJ1-1; D is unresolved. Trimming stripped 1 base from V and 0 bases from J, with 6 bases between. CDR1 and CDR2 (germline): SEHNR, FQNEAQ (reference sequence). The CDR3 is 14 residues long. As DNA, the CDR3 is TGTGCCAGCAGCTTAGAACAGATGAACACTGAAGCTTTCTTT. Protein sequence: CASSLEQMNTEAFF.

V and J are TRBV5-8 and TRBJ1-1, with D possibly being TRBD1 (5 bases). The CDR3 length is 16 residues. Trimming left V 2 bases short and J 0 bases short, with 14 bases between. CDR1 SGHTS and CDR2 YDEGEE come from the germline V gene. CDR3 protein: CASSFGQGTLNTEAFF. The CDR3 region has the DNA TGTGCCAGCAGCTTTGGGCAGGGCACTTTGAACACTGAAGCTTTCTTT.

For this clone: Other nucleotide sequences from this sample produce the same CDR3. The chain employs TRBV18 and TRBJ1-4; the D is unclear. CDR3 length: 15 residues. Trimming left V 3 bases short and J 0 bases short, with 8 bases between. Germline V gene sequence: CDR1 KGHSH, CDR2 LQKENI. The CDR3 region is CASSPRQATNEKLFF. The CDR3 DNA sequence: TGTGCCAGCTCACCTAGACAAGCAACTAATGAAAAACTGTTTTTT.

The rearrangement uses TRBV5-1 and TRBJ1-1, with D perhaps TRBD1 (6 bases). CDR1 and CDR2 from the germline V gene are SGHRS and YFSETQ. The length of the CDR3 is 15 residues. V lost 4 bases and J lost 3, with 16 bases in between. CDR3 nucleotides: TGCGCCAGCAGCGCCTACAGGGATCGGGACACTGAAGCTTTCTTT. Translating it yields CASSAYRDRDTEAFF.

The V call is TRBV5-1, the J call TRBJ2-7; D possibly corresponds to TRBD2 (6 bases). Trimming removed 0 bases at V and 6 bases at J, with 13 bases between. Germline assignment: CDR1 SGHRS and CDR2 YFSETQ. This CDR3 spans 14 amino acids. CDR3 amino acids: CASSLAPAGREQYF. The CDR3 region has the DNA TGCGCCAGCAGCTTGGCCCCGGCGGGGCGCGAGCAGTACTTC.

Turning to this clone: Other DNA sequences in the same sample also yield this CDR3. The chain couples TRBV5-1 to TRBJ2-5, with D possibly TRBD2 on 6 matching bases. In germline, CDR1 is SGHRS, CDR2 YFSETQ. The CDR3 covers 13 residues. Trimming pared 2 bases from V and 5 bases from J, leaving 10 bases between. This CDR3 is CASSLGGLETQYF. The CDR3 DNA reads as TGCGCCAGCAGCTTAGGAGGGCTGGAGACCCAGTACTTC.

The V and J genes are TRBV27 and TRBJ2-7; the match to TRBD2 covers 9 bases. Germline CDR1 is MNHEY and CDR2 is SMNVEV (reference sequence). This CDR3 is built from 16 residues. V shed 2 bases and J 5 bases; nucleotides not matched to a gene: 10. The DNA of the CDR3 is TGTGCCAGCAGTTTAATACTAGGGACTAGCTACCACGAGCAGTACTTC. This codes for CASSLILGTSYHEQYF.

The chain is built from TRBV28 and TRBJ2-7; D may be TRBD2 (6 bases). Trimming removed 6 bases from V and 5 bases from J, with 17 bases in between. The CDR3 covers 14 residues. The germline V gene has CDR1 MDHEN and CDR2 SYDVKM. The CDR3 here is CASSPLGLLDEQYF. Here the CDR3 DNA reads TGTGCCAGCAGCCCTTTGGGACTTTTGGACGAGCAGTACTTC.

The V and J genes are TRBV5-1 and TRBJ2-1; TRBD2 matches at 7 bases. Germline CDR1 is SGHRS and CDR2 is YFSETQ. This CDR3 region has 16 residues. After removal of 0 bases from V and 1 base from J, the junction contained 4 bases not matched to a gene. The CDR3 is CASSLVRTRSYNEQFF. CDR3 nucleotide sequence: TGCGCCAGCAGCTTGGTAAGGACTAGATCCTACAATGAGCAGTTCTTC.

The chain joins TRBV6-1 to TRBJ1-5, with D uncertain. Trimming pared 7 bases from V and 4 bases from J, leaving 11 bases between. CDR1 is MNHNS and CDR2 is SASEGT in the germline V gene. The CDR3 contains 13 residues. The CDR3 sequence: CASIQGYNQPQHF. The DNA of the CDR3 is TGTGCCAGCATACAAGGGTATAATCAGCCCCAGCATTTT.

J is TRBJ2-3 and V is TRBV9; possibly TRBD2 for D (6 bases). Germline V gene lookup returns CDR1 SGDLS and CDR2 YYNGEE. V lost 4 bases to trimming and J lost 3 bases, with 12 bases between them. The CDR3 has 14 amino acids. CDR3 DNA: TGTGCCAGCAGCCCCCGGGGGACGACAGATACGCAGTATTTT. It translates to CASSPRGTTDTQYF.

V is TRBV7-9 and J is TRBJ2-5; D is unresolved. CDR3 length: 16 amino acids. V lost 5 bases and J 2 bases, leaving 18 bases between the germline ends. CDR1 and CDR2 (germline): SEHNR, FQNEAQ (reference sequence). This chain's CDR3 is CASSLPVGAIQETQYF. The CDR3, as DNA: TGTGCCAGCAGCCTCCCTGTCGGAGCGATTCAAGAGACCCAGTACTTC.